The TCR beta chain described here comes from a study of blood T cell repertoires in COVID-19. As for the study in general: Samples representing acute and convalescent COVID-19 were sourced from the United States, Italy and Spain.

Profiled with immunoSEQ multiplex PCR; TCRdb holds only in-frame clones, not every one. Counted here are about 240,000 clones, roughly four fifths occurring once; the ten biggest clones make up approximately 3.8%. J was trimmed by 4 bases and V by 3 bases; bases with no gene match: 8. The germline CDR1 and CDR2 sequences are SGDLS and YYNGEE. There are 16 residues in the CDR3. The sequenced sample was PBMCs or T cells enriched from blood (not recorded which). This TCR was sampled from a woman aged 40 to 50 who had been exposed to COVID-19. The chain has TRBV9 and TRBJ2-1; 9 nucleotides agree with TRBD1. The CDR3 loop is CASSAEGTGIYNEQFF. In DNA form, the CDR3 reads TGTGCCAGCAGCGCCGAAGGGACAGGGATATACAATGAGCAGTTCTTC.